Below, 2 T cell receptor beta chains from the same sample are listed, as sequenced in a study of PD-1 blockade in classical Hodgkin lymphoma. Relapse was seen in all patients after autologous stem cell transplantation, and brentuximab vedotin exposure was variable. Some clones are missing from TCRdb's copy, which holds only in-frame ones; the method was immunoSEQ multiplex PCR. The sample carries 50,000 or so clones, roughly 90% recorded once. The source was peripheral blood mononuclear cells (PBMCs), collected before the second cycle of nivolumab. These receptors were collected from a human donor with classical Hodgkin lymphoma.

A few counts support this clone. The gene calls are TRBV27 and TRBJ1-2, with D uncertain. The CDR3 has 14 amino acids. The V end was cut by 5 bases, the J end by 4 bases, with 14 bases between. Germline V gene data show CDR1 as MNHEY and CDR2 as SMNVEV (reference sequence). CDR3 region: CASSTAGGGYGYTF. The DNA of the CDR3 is TGTGCCAGCAGTACCGCGGGAGGTGGCTATGGCTACACCTTC.

The CDR3: CASSPGTGYNEQFF. CDR3 DNA: TGTGCCAGCTCACCCGGGACAGGCTACAATGAGCAGTTCTTC. The chain uses TRBV18 and TRBJ2-1; 8 bases fit TRBD1. Unmatched junction bases numbered 1, after V lost 3 bases and J lost 3 bases. CDR1 is KGHSH, CDR2 LQKENI, per germline. This CDR3 has 14 residues.